This entry describes one T cell receptor beta chain. The record originates from a study of blood T cells in healthy people across ages. With a J-beta primer mix and a sample-barcoded 5' primer, a second PCR ran about 7 to 11 cycles. MiXCR, run by TCRdb on the 5' RACE reads, gives a single entry per CDR3 protein. Of over 1.5 million distinct CDR3 sequences in the sample, approximately 50% were seen once. The CDR3 extends over 12 amino acids. Germline V CDR1 and CDR2: SQVTM, ANQGSEA. The V gene lost 1 base and the J gene lost 9 bases, with 10 bases spanning the gap. The sample, about 9.2 milliliters of peripheral blood, was drawn from each donor. Samples each yielded at least 5 micrograms of total RNA.

Material: blood. This clonotype was sampled from a woman between 40 and 50 years old in good health. V usage is TRBV29-1 and J usage is TRBJ2-1, with a weak D call TRBD2 (6 bases). The CDR3: CSVEAGVSEQFF. The CDR3 coding sequence is TGCAGCGTTGAAGCGGGGGTGAGTGAGCAGTTCTTC.